The 7 T cell receptor beta chains below all came from one sample that was sequenced in a study of T cell responses to AZD1222 COVID-19 vaccine. The data were produced by immunoSEQ multiplex PCR, yet TCRdb's version contains in-frame clones alone and is incomplete. In the table there are around 44,000 clones, approximately 86% of which are singletons. This specimen was peripheral blood, taken 28 days after the second AZD1222 dose. The receptors were sampled from an adult who received the AZD1222 COVID-19 vaccine.

V and J are TRBV19 and TRBJ2-7, with D tentatively TRBD2 (6 bases). The CDR3 runs to 15 residues. V was pared by 5 bases and J by 2 bases, with 16 bases between. The V gene's germline CDR1 is LNHDA and CDR2 SQIVND (reference sequence). The CDR3, as DNA: TGTGCCAGTAGTGCCTCAGGTGGAGGGACCTACGAGCAGTACTTC. Its translation is CASSASGGGTYEQYF.

This rearrangement joins TRBV3-1 (or the pseudogene TRBV3-2) to TRBJ2-7; 7 nucleotides agree with TRBD2. V trimming: 8 bases; J trimming: 0 bases; junction bases outside the gene matches: 10. The CDR3 covers 15 residues. CDR1 is LGHDT and CDR2 is YNNKEL in the germline V gene (reference sequence). The CDR3 sequence: CASGKREVSSYEQYF. The CDR3, as DNA: TGTGCCAGCGGCAAGCGGGAAGTAAGCTCCTACGAGCAGTACTTC.

The rearrangement uses TRBV19 and TRBJ2-3; the D gene is possibly TRBD1 (6 bases). The CDR3 runs to 19 residues. Germline-derived CDR1 and CDR2 are LNHDA and SQIVND (reference sequence). Trimming removed 3 bases at V and 2 bases at J, with 24 bases between. The DNA for the CDR3 is TGTGCCAGTAGTATTGGGGGCCGGGCTACCGGGGCCCCCACAGATACGCAGTATTTT. Translation gives CASSIGGRATGAPTDTQYF.

The table lists this clone with a count of one. This sequence joins TRBV7-7 and TRBJ2-7; 10 bases match TRBD2. V trimming: 2 bases; J trimming: 3 bases; junction bases outside the gene matches: 4. CDR3 length: 15 amino acids. Germline loops: CDR1 SSHAT, CDR2 FNYEAQ (reference sequence). CDR3 residues: CASSLSPSGSYEQYF. The CDR3 DNA sequence: TGTGCCAGCAGCTTATCCCCTAGCGGGAGCTACGAGCAGTACTTC.

The chain has TRBV7-9 and TRBJ2-1; no reliable D call. CDR1 is SEHNR, CDR2 FQNEAQ, per germline (reference sequence). This CDR3 comprises 13 residues. CDR3 coding DNA: TGTGCGGCGAGCCAGAGCTCCTACAATGAGCAGTTCTTC. Translating gives CAASQSSYNEQFF.

The chain employs TRBV4-1 and TRBJ2-7; TRBD2 agrees at 9 bases. Germline V gives CDR1 MGHRA, CDR2 YSYEKL. V lost 4 bases, J lost 0 bases, and 7 bases stayed unmatched. This CDR3 spans 16 amino acids. CDR3: CASSPLAGAGSYEQYF. DNA for the CDR3: TGCGCCAGCAGCCCCTTAGCGGGAGCAGGCTCCTACGAGCAGTACTTC.

For the CDR3, the DNA is TGTGCCACCAGCGGTGATAGCGGGAGCAATGAGCAGTTCTTC. Its protein is CATSGDSGSNEQFF. This chain links TRBV15 with TRBJ2-1; 9 nucleotides agree with TRBD2. Looked up from germline, CDR1 is LNHNV and CDR2 is YYDKDF (reference sequence). The CDR3 has 14 residues. After removal of 5 bases from V and 6 bases from J, the junction contained 5 bases not matched to a gene.